Below, 30 T cell receptor beta chains from the same sample are listed, as sequenced in a study of shared clonotypes between healthy human individuals. Assay used: immunoSEQ multiplex PCR; TCRdb lists only in-frame clones, some missing. The profile shows hundreds of thousands of clones, approximately 96% of them singletons. CD8 cells classed as naive were CD45RO-negative and positively selected for CCR7, excluding terminally differentiated effector memory CD45RA+ cells. Sequences were obtained from naive CD8+ T cells sorted from blood. The source is a woman aged 25 to 39 in good health.

CDR3 region: CASTHRLTGTSGSHEQFF. For the CDR3, the DNA is TGTGCCAGTACCCACCGACTAACCGGGACTAGCGGGAGTCACGAGCAGTTCTTC. The rearrangement uses TRBV19 and TRBJ2-1; the match to TRBD2 covers 14 bases. The junction had 18 bases not matched to a gene; V was cut back by 7 bases and J by 10 bases. The CDR3 is 18 residues long. Germline CDR1 LNHDA, CDR2 SQIVND (reference sequence).

The V and J genes are TRBV19 and TRBJ1-2; possibly TRBD1 for D (6 bases). In germline, CDR1 is LNHDA, CDR2 SQIVND (reference sequence). V lost 5 bases to trimming and J lost 12 bases, with 19 bases between them. CDR3 length: 13 residues. CDR3 in amino acids: CASSFGQLESHTF. CDR3 bases: TGTGCCAGTAGTTTTGGACAGCTGGAAAGTCACACCTTC.

A single count supports this clone. The chain recombines TRBV11-3 with TRBJ2-7; 7 bases are shared with TRBD1. The CDR3 loop spans 14 amino acids. Looked up from germline, CDR1 is SGHNT and CDR2 is YENEEA. Unmatched junction bases numbered 5, after V lost 4 bases and J lost 2 bases. CDR3 region: CASSSGDSPYEQYF. The CDR3 DNA reads as TGTGCCAGCAGCTCTGGGGACAGTCCCTACGAGCAGTACTTC.

The CDR3 DNA follows: TGTGCCAGCAGCTGGACTAGCGGGGGCGACAATGAGCAGTTCTTC. Its translation: CASSWTSGGDNEQFF. The chain carries TRBV28 and TRBJ2-1, with TRBD2 identical over 13 bases. CDR3 length: 15 amino acids. The V segment lost 6 bases and the J segment 5 bases; nucleotides outside the gene matches: 4. Germline values: CDR1 MDHEN, CDR2 SYDVKM.

This clone was seen just once. The V call is TRBV10-2, the J call TRBJ2-3; D is ambiguous. Germline V gene data show CDR1 as WSHSY and CDR2 as SAAADI. This CDR3 region has 11 residues. V was clipped by 0 bases and J by 6 bases, with 1 base between them. The CDR3 is CASSESDTQYF. In DNA, the CDR3 is TGCGCCAGCAGTGAGTCCGATACGCAGTATTTT.

CDR3 in amino acids: CATERSSYNEQFF. The DNA of the CDR3 is TGTGCCACCGAGCGGAGCTCCTACAATGAGCAGTTCTTC. The rearrangement uses TRBV15 and TRBJ2-1, with D possibly being TRBD2 (5 bases). CDR1 and CDR2 (germline): LNHNV, YYDKDF (reference sequence). The ends were cut back, 8 bases at V and 0 bases at J, with 8 bases in the middle. The CDR3 is 13 residues long.

This rearrangement joins TRBV9 to TRBJ2-7, with 7 bases identical to TRBD1. CDR1 and CDR2 (germline): SGDLS, YYNGEE. The CDR3 has 16 residues. V was pared by 0 bases and J by 2 bases, with 8 bases of the junction left unmatched. CDR3 nucleotide sequence: TGTGCCAGCAGCGTAGGAGGGACAGCTTTAACCTACGAGCAGTACTTC. Residues: CASSVGGTALTYEQYF.

The CDR3 loop reads CASSRRNEQFF. The CDR3 DNA is TGTGCCAGCAGTCGGCGAAATGAGCAGTTCTTC. V and J are TRBV2 and TRBJ2-1; D ambiguous. This CDR3 region has 11 residues. Germline V gene sequence: CDR1 SNHLY, CDR2 FYNNEI. The germline V and J ends were trimmed by 5 bases and 7 bases, with 6 bases remaining between them.

The V gene is TRBV19, the J gene TRBJ2-7, with 7 bases matching TRBD2. Per the germline V gene, CDR1 is LNHDA and CDR2 is SQIVND (reference sequence). The CDR3 extends over 13 amino acids. V gave up 5 bases and J gave up 3 bases; unmatched junction bases: 4. The CDR3 reads CASSASGGYEQYF. The CDR3 nucleotides read TGTGCCAGTAGTGCTAGCGGAGGCTACGAGCAGTACTTC.

The chain joins TRBV28 to TRBJ2-5; perhaps D is TRBD1 or TRBD2 (5 bases each). CDR3 length equals 14 residues. V was clipped by 3 bases and J by 1 base, with 9 bases between them. Germline V gene data show CDR1 as MDHEN and CDR2 as SYDVKM. CDR3 in DNA: TGTGCCAGCAGTTTGGCAGGGAGCCAAGAGACCCAGTACTTC. Protein sequence: CASSLAGSQETQYF.

The chain has TRBV9 and TRBJ2-6; D might be TRBD2 (6 bases). The CDR3 spans 15 residues. CDR1 and CDR2 from the germline V gene are SGDLS and YYNGEE. The ends were cut back, 3 bases at V and 3 bases at J, with 10 bases in the middle. The CDR3: CASSEEGGGANVLTF. CDR3 DNA: TGTGCCAGCAGCGAGGAGGGTGGTGGGGCCAACGTCCTGACTTTC.

Remarks on this clone: Additional DNA sequences in this sample encode the identical CDR3. The chain combines TRBV4-1 with TRBJ1-3; D is undetermined. With 1 base removed from V and 0 bases from J, the gap between germline ends came to 7 bases. Germline CDR1 MGHRA, CDR2 YSYEKL. The CDR3 runs 15 residues. The CDR3 coding sequence is TGCGCCAGCAGCCAAGTACAGATCTCTGGAAACACCATATATTTT. It translates to CASSQVQISGNTIYF.

V gene TRBV28 combines with J gene TRBJ1-4; possibly TRBD1 for D (5 bases). The CDR3 covers 16 residues. V gave up 4 bases and J gave up 7 bases, with 19 bases separating them. The germline V gene encodes CDR1 MDHEN and CDR2 SYDVKM. CDR3 in DNA: TGTGCCAGCAGTTGGAACCGACCAATGGGGCGTGAAAAACTGTTTTTT. Its protein product is CASSWNRPMGREKLFF.

The J gene is TRBJ2-1, the V gene TRBV2, with 10 nucleotides matching TRBD2. CDR1 and CDR2 from the germline V gene are SNHLY and FYNNEI. J gave up 7 bases and V 9 bases, and 12 bases lay outside the gene matches. This CDR3 contains 15 residues. This chain's CDR3 is CARGGPAGGPNEQFF. The DNA for the CDR3 is TGTGCCAGGGGGGGGCCAGCGGGAGGGCCGAATGAGCAGTTCTTC.

V and J are TRBV6-5 and TRBJ2-3; TRBD1 matches 8 bases. Germline V CDR1 and CDR2: MNHEY, SVGAGI. Trimming cost V 2 bases and J 5 bases; bases outside gene matches: 6. This CDR3 spans 15 amino acids. CDR3 sequence (DNA): TGTGCCAGCAGTTACGGACAGGGACACAGAGATACGCAGTATTTT. It is translated as CASSYGQGHRDTQYF.

This clone occurred once. The V and J genes are TRBV27 and TRBJ2-7, with 8 bases fitting TRBD2. Trimming at V came to 7 bases and at J to 4 bases, leaving 33 bases not matched to a gene. Germline V lookup: CDR1 MNHEY, CDR2 SMNVEV (reference sequence). The CDR3 covers 22 residues. The CDR3 region has the DNA TGTGCCAGCACCAAACCGGGTCTCCGCGCTGAAAAACTAGCGGAGCTGCCTTACGAGCAGTACTTC. Translating it yields CASTKPGLRAEKLAELPYEQYF.

V is TRBV2 and J is TRBJ2-7; 9 bases are shared with TRBD2. CDR1 and CDR2 (germline): SNHLY, FYNNEI. This CDR3 is 13 amino acids long. The junction had 4 bases not matched to a gene; V was cut back by 8 bases and J by 2 bases. The CDR3 nucleotides read TGTGCCAGCTATAGCGGGAGCACCTACGAGCAGTACTTC. Amino acids: CASYSGSTYEQYF.

This clone was detected once. The chain employs TRBV13 and TRBJ1-2; tentative D call: TRBD1 (5 bases). This CDR3 region has 14 residues. Trimming stripped 2 bases from V and 6 bases from J, with 13 bases between. Germline V CDR1 and CDR2: PRHDT, FYEKMQ (reference sequence). The CDR3 DNA reads TGTGCCAGCAGCTTAACGCGGGGGTCGAATGGCTACACCTTC. As protein: CASSLTRGSNGYTF.

The CDR3 reads CASLGGVYGYTF. The CDR3 DNA follows: TGTGCCAGCCTTGGAGGGGTCTATGGCTACACCTTC. The chain uses TRBV6-6 and TRBJ1-2; TRBD1 is a possible D gene (5 bases). The CDR3 spans 12 residues. CDR1 is MNHNY and CDR2 is SVGAGI in the germline V gene (reference sequence). V was shortened by 8 bases and J by 4 bases, with 11 bases between the two germline ends.

To note about this clone: One end of the junction is discordant with germline, which a read error may explain. The rearrangement links TRBV5-6 to TRBJ1-1; D is possibly TRBD1 (5 bases). Germline CDR1 SGHDT, CDR2 YYEEEE. The CDR3 runs to 14 residues. The CDR3, as DNA: TGTGCCAGCAGCCCGATTGGGGGGTTTGGGCCCAGAACCTTT. It is translated as CASSPIGGFGPRTF.

This clone was seen a handful of times. CDR3 in DNA: TGTGCCAGCAGTTTATCGGCGGGAGGTGAGCAGTTCTTC. It specifies CASSLSAGGEQFF. V and J are TRBV27 and TRBJ2-1; TRBD2 matches at 8 bases. Per the germline V gene, CDR1 is MNHEY and CDR2 is SMNVEV (reference sequence). Losses at the gene ends were 0 bases for V and 9 bases for J; bases not matched to a gene: 1. This CDR3 has 13 amino acids.

V and J are TRBV5-8 and TRBJ1-5; no definite D call. Germline CDR1 and CDR2: SGHTS and YDEGEE. The CDR3 length is 14 residues. V lost 2 bases and J 11 bases, leaving 17 bases between the germline ends. The CDR3 DNA is TGTGCCAGCAGCTTTTACAGACCCGAATCAGCCCAGCATTTT. Translated: CASSFYRPESAQHF. Complete variable domain (other parts from reference TRBV5-8 and TRBJ1-5): EAGVTQSPTHLIKTRGQQATLRCSPISGHTSVYWYQQALGLGLQFLLWYDEGEERNRGNFPPRFSGRQFPNYSSELNVNALELEDSALYLCASSFYRPESAQHFGDGTRLSIL.

This clone has a single count. This chain's CDR3 is CASRSSNEQFF. The DNA of the CDR3 is TGTGCCAGCAGGTCCAGCAATGAGCAGTTCTTC. The chain joins TRBV25-1 to TRBJ2-1; no clear D gene. Germline CDR1 and CDR2: MGHDK and SYGVNS. V was shortened by 6 bases and J by 6 bases, with 6 bases between the two germline ends. This CDR3 is built from 11 residues.

The gene calls are TRBV27 and TRBJ2-3; the D call may be TRBD1 or TRBD2 (5 bases each). V lost 0 bases and J lost 7, with 17 bases in between. The CDR3 runs 16 residues. Germline-derived CDR1 and CDR2 are MNHEY and SMNVEV (reference sequence). The CDR3 here is CASSLSAGTVQNTQYF. The DNA of the CDR3 is TGTGCCAGCAGTTTATCCGCCGGGACGGTCCAAAATACGCAGTATTTT.

Only one count was recorded for this clone. The chain recombines TRBV5-4 with TRBJ2-7; TRBD2 matches at 11 bases. J lost 3 bases, V lost 4 bases, and 3 bases had no gene match. Germline CDR1 and CDR2: SGHNT and YYREEE (reference sequence). This CDR3 is 14 amino acids long. DNA for the CDR3: TGTGCCAGCAGCATGACTAGCGGGGACTACGAGCAGTACTTC. Translating it yields CASSMTSGDYEQYF.

The CDR3 is CASSLDSRSSYEQYF. The CDR3 bases are TGTGCCAGCAGCTTAGACTCCAGGTCCTCCTACGAGCAGTACTTC. The rearrangement joins TRBV7-9 to TRBJ2-7; D remains ambiguous. V was trimmed by 1 base and J by 0 bases, leaving 10 bases between them. CDR1 and CDR2 from the germline V gene are SEHNR and FQNEAQ (reference sequence). CDR3 length equals 15 residues.

This clone appeared a single time. V is TRBV10-3 and J is TRBJ1-2, with 10 nucleotides matching TRBD1. The CDR3 has 15 amino acids. J gave up 1 base and V 6 bases, and 5 bases lay outside the gene matches. CDR1 and CDR2 from the germline V gene are ENHRY and SYGVKD. The CDR3 DNA reads TGTGCCATCAGGAGGGGACAGGGGAATAACTATGGCTACACCTTC. Protein sequence: CAIRRGQGNNYGYTF.

This clone was recorded once. The rearrangement links TRBV27 to TRBJ2-2, with D possibly matching TRBD1 (6 bases). Germline CDR1 MNHEY, CDR2 SMNVEV (reference sequence). V lost 4 bases to trimming and J lost 0 bases, with 18 bases between them. The CDR3 runs 18 residues. CDR3 loop: CASSSDHRAFANTGELFF. The DNA for the CDR3 is TGTGCCAGCAGTTCCGACCACAGGGCTTTCGCGAACACCGGGGAGCTGTTTTTT.

V usage is TRBV27 and J usage is TRBJ2-7, with D possibly being TRBD1 (6 bases). The CDR3 sequence is 15 residues long. Germline-derived CDR1 and CDR2 are MNHEY and SMNVEV (reference sequence). Trimming took off 3 bases at V and 3 bases at J, with 15 bases between the two ends. The CDR3 DNA sequence: TGTGCCAGCAGTTTGGCGAGAGGGGGACACTACGAGCAGTACTTC. This gives the protein CASSLARGGHYEQYF.

The chain carries TRBV4-1 and TRBJ2-4; a weak D match, TRBD1 (6 bases). CDR3 length: 17 residues. Trimming shortened V by 4 bases and J by 5 bases, and 21 bases separated the two germline ends. CDR1 MGHRA and CDR2 YSYEKL come from the germline V gene. The CDR3 nucleotides read TGCGCCAGCAGCCCGCGCCGGCCCAGGGGTGGAGAAAACATTCAGTACTTC. Its protein is CASSPRRPRGGENIQYF.